The 21 T cell receptor beta chains given below trace back to one sample, sequenced in a study of blood T cells in healthy people across ages. Combining a sample-barcoded 5' primer with a J-beta primer mix, a second PCR ran for roughly 7 to 12 cycles. TCRdb passed the 5' RACE reads through MiXCR, listing each CDR3 protein once. The sample carries hundreds of thousands of distinct CDR3 sequences, roughly 58% recorded once. The specimen was blood. These receptors originate from a man between 60 and 75 years old in good health.

The rearrangement uses TRBV24-1 and TRBJ2-7; D might be TRBD1 (6 bases). V dropped 4 bases and J dropped 7 bases, with 25 bases sitting between them. The germline gives CDR1 KGHDR, CDR2 SFDVKD. This CDR3 is built from 17 residues. The CDR3 DNA reads as TGTGCCACCAGTGAGTTTAAGGACAGCAACCTTGAGGGAGAGCAGTACTTC. Its protein product is CATSEFKDSNLEGEQYF.

The CDR3 protein is CASSDPGRGSGYTF. The CDR3 DNA is TGTGCCAGCAGCGACCCGGGACGGGGATCCGGCTACACCTTC. The J gene is TRBJ1-2, the V gene TRBV6-2 or TRBV6-3; tentative D call: TRBD1 (5 bases). V was cut by 6 bases and J by 8 bases, with 19 bases left in between. The germline V gene has CDR1 MNHEY and CDR2 SVGEGT. This CDR3 comprises 14 residues.

The genes are TRBV4-2 and TRBJ2-7; the D gene is possibly TRBD2 (7 bases). Trimming stripped 0 bases from V and 1 base from J, with 13 bases between. The CDR3 length is 16 residues. The germline gives CDR1 LGHNA, CDR2 YNFKEQ. The CDR3: CASSQDPAGASYEQYF. The CDR3 coding sequence is TGTGCCAGCAGCCAAGATCCGGCGGGGGCTTCCTACGAGCAGTACTTC.

This chain connects TRBV20-1 to TRBJ1-3; D unresolved. The V gene lost 2 bases and the J gene lost 0 bases, with 20 bases spanning the gap. This CDR3 has 18 amino acids. CDR1 DFQATT and CDR2 SNEGSKA come from the germline V gene (reference sequence). The CDR3 DNA is TGCAGTGCTAGAACCGCGGACGGCGGACCCCTCTCTGGAAACACCATATATTTT. Encoded protein: CSARTADGGPLSGNTIYF.

V and J are TRBV7-2 and TRBJ1-4, with 7 bases aligning to TRBD1. The CDR3 loop spans 17 amino acids. With V trimmed by 4 bases and J by 8 bases, 16 bases remained unmatched. CDR1 is SGHTA and CDR2 is FQGNSA in the germline V gene. The CDR3 region has the DNA TGTGCCAGCAGCTCGTATCGGGGGACAGCGGCCACAGAAAAACTGTTTTTT. Amino acid sequence: CASSSYRGTAATEKLFF.

V is TRBV4-1 and J is TRBJ1-4; tentatively, D is TRBD1 (5 bases). The V end was cut by 1 base, the J end by 7 bases, with 13 bases between. Per germline, CDR1 MGHRA and CDR2 YSYEKL. This CDR3 has 15 residues. The CDR3 DNA follows: TGCGCCAGCAGCCAAGGTGTCAGGGCTATTGAAAAACTGTTTTTT. Protein: CASSQGVRAIEKLFF.

V and J are TRBV25-1 and TRBJ2-1; 8 bases agree with TRBD1. The V and J ends lost 2 bases and 5 bases, in that order; junction bases with no gene match: 5. From germline, CDR1 is MGHDK and CDR2 SYGVNS. The CDR3 extends over 15 amino acids. Here the CDR3 DNA reads TGTGCCAGCAGTGAACAGGGGGCGTCGGACAATGAGCAGTTCTTC. Translated, it gives CASSEQGASDNEQFF.

The genes are TRBV7-8 and TRBJ1-2; D call uncertain. V was pared by 10 bases and J by 2 bases, with 11 bases between. CDR3 length: 12 residues. Germline CDR1 reads SGHVS; CDR2 reads FQNEAQ. CDR3 amino acids: CATTPWNYGYTF. The CDR3 bases are TGTGCCACCACTCCGTGGAACTATGGCTACACCTTC.

This clonotype turned up a few times. The chain recombines TRBV7-2 with TRBJ2-7; TRBD1 matches 7 bases. The junction had 6 bases not matched to a gene; V was cut back by 5 bases and J by 2 bases. The CDR3 extends over 14 amino acids. Germline V lookup: CDR1 SGHTA, CDR2 FQGNSA. The CDR3 loop reads CASSVRQGPYEQYF. The CDR3 region has the DNA TGTGCCAGCAGCGTACGACAGGGTCCCTACGAGCAGTACTTC.

The chain's CDR3 is CASSQMDRVKNIQYF. The CDR3 DNA sequence: TGCGCCAGCAGCCAGATGGACAGGGTCAAAAACATTCAGTACTTC. The genes are TRBV5-1 and TRBJ2-4, with TRBD1 matching 8 bases. Unmatched junction bases numbered 6, after V lost 4 bases and J lost 3 bases. The CDR3 spans 15 residues. The germline gives CDR1 SGHRS, CDR2 YFSETQ.

In its sample, this clonotype was seen a few times. V usage is TRBV12-3 or TRBV12-4 and J usage is TRBJ1-2, with 8 bases matching TRBD1. Unmatched junction bases numbered 6, after V lost 4 bases and J lost 8 bases. This CDR3 is 13 amino acids long. CDR3 region: CASSSGQGGGYTF. The CDR3 DNA reads as TGTGCCAGCAGTTCTGGACAGGGTGGCGGCTACACCTTC.

There are a few counts of this clonotype. The J gene is TRBJ2-1, the V gene TRBV5-1; 8 bases are shared with TRBD1. Germline V gene sequence: CDR1 SGHRS, CDR2 YFSETQ. This CDR3 comprises 15 residues. V shed 1 base and J 6 bases; nucleotides not matched to a gene: 6. DNA for the CDR3: TGCGCCAGCAGCTTGTTCCAGGGGGCGGGCAATGAGCAGTTCTTC. Translating gives CASSLFQGAGNEQFF.

The chain joins TRBV20-1 to TRBJ1-2, with 7 bases fitting TRBD1. The CDR3 spans 17 residues. CDR1 DFQATT and CDR2 SNEGSKA come from the germline V gene (reference sequence). J lost 0 bases, V lost 6 bases, and 16 bases had no gene match. This chain's CDR3 is CSASTGDSYHSNYGYTF. CDR3 bases: TGCAGTGCCTCTACTGGGGACAGCTACCATTCTAACTATGGCTACACCTTC.

This clonotype showed up just a few times. The gene calls are TRBV14 and TRBJ2-5, with D possibly matching TRBD2 (5 bases). Trimming stripped 0 bases from V and 9 bases from J, with 20 bases between. The germline gives CDR1 SGHDN, CDR2 FVKESK. The CDR3 sequence is 16 residues long. The CDR3 nucleotides read TGTGCCAGCAGCCAAGATCAGATCTCCCGCCTGGAGGCCCAGTACTTC. It encodes CASSQDQISRLEAQYF.

The rearrangement links TRBV12-3 or TRBV12-4 to TRBJ2-7; D may match TRBD1 or TRBD2 (6 bases each). The J call is in doubt because the DNA end fits TRBJ2-5 better. The CDR3 is 15 residues long. Here the CDR3 DNA reads TGTGCCAGCAGTTTAAGAGGGGGGCTCCCTGGGACCCAGTACTTC. This encodes CASSLRGGLPGTQYF.

The gene calls are TRBV6-5 and TRBJ2-5; TRBD2 aligns across 7 bases. CDR3 length: 15 amino acids. V shed 4 bases, J shed 5 bases, and the junction held 10 bases outside the gene matches. Germline CDR1 MNHEY, CDR2 SVGAGI. CDR3 residues: CASSSSGGTEETQYF. CDR3 nucleotides: TGTGCCAGCAGTTCTTCCGGGGGGACGGAGGAGACCCAGTACTTC.

The sample holds a few counts of this clonotype. This chain connects TRBV28 to TRBJ1-2; no firm D call. Trimming removed 3 bases from V and 5 bases from J, with 7 bases in between. CDR3 length: 12 amino acids. Germline assignment: CDR1 MDHEN and CDR2 SYDVKM. DNA for the CDR3: TGTGCCAGCAGTTTTCAGGAGTATGGCTACACCTTC. It specifies CASSFQEYGYTF.

The chain couples TRBV10-1 to TRBJ2-4, with D tentatively TRBD2 (6 bases). The DNA end is a closer match to TRBJ2-5, so the J assignment may be wrong. The CDR3 totals 14 residues. Germline loops: CDR1 WNHNN, CDR2 SYGVQD (reference sequence). The CDR3 DNA is TGCGCCAGCAGTGAGGGCGGGGAGCAAGAGACCCAGTACTTC. Translating gives CASSEGGEQETQYF.

This chain links TRBV20-1 with TRBJ1-5, with D possibly matching TRBD1 (6 bases). The CDR3 has 15 amino acids. Germline-derived CDR1 and CDR2 are DFQATT and SNEGSKA (reference sequence). Trimming pared 0 bases from V and 1 base from J, leaving 10 bases between. In nucleotides, the CDR3 is TGCAGTGCTAGAGATACAGGGATGAGCAATCAGCCCCAGCATTTT. It is translated as CSARDTGMSNQPQHF.

The genes are TRBV4-2 and TRBJ1-1, with 8 bases identical to TRBD1. V trimming: 8 bases; J trimming: 1 base; junction bases outside the gene matches: 9. The CDR3 length is 15 residues. The V gene's germline CDR1 is LGHNA and CDR2 YNFKEQ. CDR3 in DNA: TGTGCCAGCGGCCGGGACAGGCAACAGAACACTGAAGCTTTCTTT. Translation gives CASGRDRQQNTEAFF.

V and J are TRBV5-1 and TRBJ2-2; 9 bases align to TRBD1. Germline lookup yields CDR1 SGHRS and CDR2 YFSETQ. The CDR3 is made up of 14 amino acids. V shed 7 bases and J 5 bases; nucleotides not matched to a gene: 6. CDR3 in DNA: TGCGCCAGCGGCGGACAGGGGAGGACCGGGGAGCTGTTTTTT. Protein sequence: CASGGQGRTGELFF.